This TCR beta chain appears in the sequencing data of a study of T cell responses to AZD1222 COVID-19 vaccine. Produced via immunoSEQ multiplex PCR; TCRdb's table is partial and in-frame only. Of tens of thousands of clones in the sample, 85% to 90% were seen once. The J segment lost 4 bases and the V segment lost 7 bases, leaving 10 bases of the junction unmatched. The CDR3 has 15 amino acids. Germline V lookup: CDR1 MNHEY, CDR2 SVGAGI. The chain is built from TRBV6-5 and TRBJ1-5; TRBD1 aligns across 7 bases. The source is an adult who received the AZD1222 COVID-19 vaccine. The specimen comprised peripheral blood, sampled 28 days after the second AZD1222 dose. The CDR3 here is CASTPIDRVNQPQHF. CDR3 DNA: TGTGCCAGCACCCCAATAGACAGGGTTAATCAGCCCCAGCATTTT.